Listed below are T cell receptor beta chains from one sample, sequenced in a study of T cell responses to AZD1222 COVID-19 vaccine. Sequencing was performed with immunoSEQ multiplex PCR; in TCRdb, only in-frame clones are kept and a portion is missing. The sample consists of about 140,000 clones, nearly 95% of them appearing once. Here the sequenced sample was peripheral blood, taken 28 days after the second AZD1222 dose. Every receptor here comes from an adult who received the AZD1222 COVID-19 vaccine. CDR3s include the opening cysteine and the closing phenylalanine or tryptophan. A D gene is named only where the DNA matches it firmly. Part of the rows lack a size; the others show once, few, many or a class for expanded clones.

d_gene	j_gene	v_gene	len	abundance	CDR3nt	CDR3aa
.	TRBJ1-1	TRBV2	14	.	TGTGCCAGCACCCCGGACAGAAGGAACACTGAAGCTTTCTTT	CASTPDRRNTEAFF
TRBD2	TRBJ2-3	TRBV27	17	.	TGTGCCAGCAGAGGGGTTGCGGGAGGGATAGAGGGAGATACGCAGTATTTT	CASRGVAGGIEGDTQYF
.	TRBJ1-2	TRBV15	13	.	TGTGCCACCAGCAGAGGGGAGCACTATGGCTACACCTTC	CATSRGEHYGYTF
.	TRBJ2-5	TRBV7-3	15	.	TGTGCCAGCAGCTTAAGCTCAGGGGACCAAGAGACCCAGTACTTC	CASSLSSGDQETQYF
.	TRBJ2-2	TRBV24-1	16	.	TGTGCCACCAGTGATGTGGGACATCCGGTGACCGGGGAGCTGTTTTTT	CATSDVGHPVTGELFF
TRBD1	TRBJ1-1	TRBV7-2	16	.	TGTGCCAGCAGCGACCGGGACAGGGGGTGGAACACTGAAGCTTTCTTT	CASSDRDRGWNTEAFF
TRBD1	TRBJ1-2	TRBV27	16	.	TGTGCCAGCAGCCCCGTCTCGGGGACAGGGAACTATGGCTACACCTTC	CASSPVSGTGNYGYTF
.	TRBJ1-4	TRBV3-1/TRBV3-2	14	.	TGTGCCAGCAGCCCAAGGGGCACGAGTGAAAAACTGTTTTTT	CASSPRGTSEKLFF
TRBD1	TRBJ1-5	TRBV19	16	once	TGTGCCAGTAGTCTTCCGGGACAGGGGGCGACTCAGCCCCAGCATTTT	CASSLPGQGATQPQHF
.	TRBJ1-2	TRBV5-6	15	.	TGTGCCAGCAGCTTCTTGGGCAGGAACAACTATGGCTACACCTTC	CASSFLGRNNYGYTF
TRBD1	TRBJ1-1	TRBV10-3	14	once	TGTGCCATCAGCTCCGGACAGGGATGGGAAGAAGCTTTCTTT	CAISSGQGWEEAFF
.	TRBJ2-7	TRBV27	14	.	TGTGCCAGCAGTCTTCAGGGTAGATCGGACGAGCAGTACTTC	CASSLQGRSDEQYF
TRBD2	TRBJ2-1	TRBV7-8	19	.	TGTGCCAGCAGCATCCGACTAGCGGGAGGGAAGAGCTCCTACAATGAGCAGTTCTTC	CASSIRLAGGKSSYNEQFF
.	TRBJ1-6	TRBV5-1	13	.	TGCGCCAGCAGCATCGACAGAAATTCACCCCTCCACTTT	CASSIDRNSPLHF
.	TRBJ1-2	TRBV28	16	.	TGTGCCAGCAGTTCCCTAGGACACCCCACTAACTATGGCTACACCTTC	CASSSLGHPTNYGYTF
.	TRBJ1-6	TRBV28	18	.	TGTGCCAGCAGTCCTCCCCGGCGGGGGAGCTCCTATAATTCACCCCTCCACTTT	CASSPPRRGSSYNSPLHF
.	TRBJ1-6	TRBV7-9	15	.	TGTGCCAGCAGTCCACCGGGACCGACATTATCACCCCTCCACTTT	CASSPPGPTLSPLHF
.	TRBJ1-4	TRBV7-6	15	.	TGTGCCAGCAGCCTCTTGAGGGGGGCGGGGGAAAAACTGTTTTTT	CASSLLRGAGEKLFF
.	TRBJ1-2	TRBV4-2	13	.	TGTGCCAGCAGCCAAGATGGGGGCTATGGCTACACCTTC	CASSQDGGYGYTF
TRBD1	TRBJ2-5	TRBV9	15	.	TGTGCCAGCTCCGATGTGTCGACAGGGAGCGAGACCCAGTACTTC	CASSDVSTGSETQYF
.	TRBJ2-3	TRBV6-4	11	.	TGTGCCAGCAGGGCGGGACATCTACAGTATTTT	CASRAGHLQYF
.	TRBJ1-1	TRBV18	14	.	TGTGCCAGCTCACCCGGACGGCTGAACACTGAAGCTTTCTTT	CASSPGRLNTEAFF
.	TRBJ2-7	TRBV28	11	.	TGTGCCAGCGGAGACTTCTACGAGCAGTACTTC	CASGDFYEQYF
TRBD2	TRBJ2-1	TRBV29-1	14	few	TGCAGCGCACGGATTAGCGGGAGGGCCTTTATGGAGTTCTTC	CSARISGRAFMEFF
TRBD2	TRBJ2-5	TRBV28	14	.	TGTGCCAGCGGGTTAGCGGGAGGGCAAGAGACCCAGTACTTC	CASGLAGGQETQYF
.	TRBJ1-6	TRBV6-1	14	.	TGTGCCAGCAGTGTAGCTCTGGGAGATTCACCCCTCCACTTT	CASSVALGDSPLHF
TRBD1	TRBJ2-3	TRBV12-3/TRBV12-4	13	once	TGTGCCAGCAGCACGGGACAGCCAGATACGCAGTATTTT	CASSTGQPDTQYF
TRBD2	TRBJ2-1	TRBV15	15	.	TGTGCCACCAGCAGAGGGAAGCGGGAAGGGAATGAGCAGTTCTTC	CATSRGKREGNEQFF
TRBD2	TRBJ2-1	TRBV7-3	13	.	TGTGCCAGCAGCCGGACTAGCGGCAATGAGCAGTTCTTC	CASSRTSGNEQFF
TRBD2	TRBJ2-1	TRBV5-4	15	.	TGTGCCAGCAGCTTGAGGACTAGCGGGAGTAATGAGCAGTTCTTC	CASSLRTSGSNEQFF
.	TRBJ1-1	TRBV29-1	11	.	TGCAGCGTAACGGATGCGGGAGAAGCTTTCTTT	CSVTDAGEAFF
TRBD1	TRBJ2-3	TRBV28	16	.	TGTGCCAGCAGTTTTTACGTACAGGGGGCAGGAGATACGCAGTATTTT	CASSFYVQGAGDTQYF
.	TRBJ1-2	TRBV6-5	14	.	TGTGCCAGCAGGCACCTAGTGCCTAACTATGGCTACACCTTC	CASRHLVPNYGYTF
TRBD1	TRBJ2-1	TRBV6-1	16	once	TGTGCCAGCAGTGAAGTGCGGACAGGGGCTCTGGATGAGCAGTTCTTC	CASSEVRTGALDEQFF
.	TRBJ1-6	TRBV28	20	.	TGTGCCAGCAGTTTACCCCCGACAGGATTTATCACCTCCTATAATTCACCCCTCCACTTT	CASSLPPTGFITSYNSPLHF
.	TRBJ2-4	TRBV7-8	16	.	TGTGCCAGCAGCTTAGTGGCGGGGCTAGCCAAAAACATTCAGTACTTC	CASSLVAGLAKNIQYF
TRBD2	TRBJ2-5	TRBV10-1	15	.	TGCGCCAGCAGTGAGGGACTAGCGGGATCGGAGACCCAGTACTTC	CASSEGLAGSETQYF
TRBD1	TRBJ1-4	TRBV29-1	13	.	TGCAGCGTCAAAGACAGGGGAGACGAAAAACTGTTTTTT	CSVKDRGDEKLFF
.	TRBJ1-5	TRBV6-1	15	.	TGTGCCAGCAGTGAAGCGGGCGGTGGCAATCAGCCCCAGCATTTT	CASSEAGGGNQPQHF
.	TRBJ1-1	TRBV6-5	13	.	TGTGCCAGCAGTTACGCCGGGAGCACTGAAGCTTTCTTT	CASSYAGSTEAFF
.	TRBJ2-5	TRBV30	14	.	TGTGCCTGGAGTGTATCCCCCCGCGGAGAGACCCAGTACTTC	CAWSVSPRGETQYF
TRBD1	TRBJ1-1	TRBV6-5	14	.	TGTGCCAGCAGGACAGGGTTTTGGTGGACTGAAGCTTTCTTT	CASRTGFWWTEAFF
TRBD1	TRBJ2-7	TRBV20-1	13	.	TGCAGTGCTAGTCGGCAGGGGGCCTACGAGCAGTACTTC	CSASRQGAYEQYF
TRBD1	TRBJ1-1	TRBV4-3	14	.	TGCGCCAGCAGAAGGGGGACAGGGGTTATTGAAGCTTTCTTT	CASRRGTGVIEAFF
.	TRBJ1-2	TRBV3-1/TRBV3-2	13	.	TGTGCCAGCAGCATGGCGTCGAACTATGGCTACACCTTC	CASSMASNYGYTF
.	TRBJ1-6	TRBV5-1	13	once	TGCGCCAGCAGGCGTGGGGGGGAATCACCCCTCCACTTT	CASRRGGESPLHF
.	TRBJ1-3	TRBV30	14	.	TGTGCCTTCGCCCCAGGGCTCTCTGGAAACACCATATATTTT	CAFAPGLSGNTIYF
.	TRBJ1-3	TRBV19	19	.	TGTGCCAGTAGTAACTTTTTTACCCTTGAGGGCGGCTCTGGAAACACCATATATTTT	CASSNFFTLEGGSGNTIYF
.	TRBJ1-6	TRBV7-6	17	.	TGTGCCAGCAGCTTAGCGTTGCCGGGCAGCCCAAATTCACCCCTCCACTTT	CASSLALPGSPNSPLHF
TRBD2	TRBJ2-7	TRBV14	18	few	TGTGCCAGCAGCCAAGTCCCTTGGATGGCGGGAGTCGTTAACGAGCAGTACTTC	CASSQVPWMAGVVNEQYF
.	TRBJ1-5	TRBV6-1	16	.	TGTGCCAGCAGTGAAATCGGATCAATAGCCTATCAGCCCCAGCATTTT	CASSEIGSIAYQPQHF
TRBD2	TRBJ2-3	TRBV6-5	15	.	TGTGCCAGCAGTTACCGTGAGCGGGATAAAGATACGCAGTATTTT	CASSYRERDKDTQYF
TRBD1	TRBJ2-7	TRBV4-1	16	.	TGCGCCAGCAGCCACTCCGGGACAGGGGGATGGGACGAGCAGTACTTC	CASSHSGTGGWDEQYF